This T cell receptor (beta chain) derives from a study of cytomegalovirus exposure and HLA in healthy donors. Of note for this clone: The antigen is unknown.

There are 15 residues in the CDR3. Study outcomes and limitations: A few chains linked to CMV were shown in vitro to be specific for CMV antigens. Listed as cytomegalovirus-associated were about 160 TCR beta chains.

The donors (healthy individuals) were bone marrow donors. The PCR ran on 60 Vbeta and 13 Jbeta primers. Clones were sequenced by immunoSEQ multiplex PCR, and TCRdb holds only the in-frame ones, with some missing. The sample consists of about 140,000 clones, 80% of them appearing once. The source is a middle-aged man in good health and CMV-seronegative. The chain couples TRBV21-1 to TRBJ1-2; TRBD1 is the table's D call and was not checked against the DNA. TRBV21-1 is an annotated pseudogene. Sequenced input: PBMCs. CDR3 protein: CASSKAGRQDYGYTF. The CDR3 nucleotides read TGTGCCAGCAGCAAAGCCGGCAGACAGGACTATGGCTACACCTTC.